The 32 T cell receptor beta chains in this list originate from one sample, sequenced in a study of cytomegalovirus exposure and HLA in healthy donors (TCRdb year 2017). Libraries were constructed by the immunoSEQ multiplex PCR assay. For the multiplex PCR, a mixture combining 60 forward primers for TCR Vbeta segments and 13 reverse primers for TCR Jbeta segments was used. TCRdb took this table from immuneACCESS and kept in-frame rearrangements with V and J called. Such tables lack part of the clones; where checked against another copy, unresolved V genes explain under half of the gap, and the rest is unexplained. Present in this sample are 250,000 to 350,000 clones, under 80% of which were seen just once. 2% to 2.5% of the sample rests with the top ten. Source material: PBMCs. The receptor set was obtained from a female donor in good health and CMV-seronegative.

V usage is TRBV18 and J usage is TRBJ2-5; 7 bases are shared with TRBD2. The V segment lost 2 bases and the J segment 2 bases; nucleotides outside the gene matches: 8. This CDR3 has 16 amino acids. Germline values: CDR1 KGHSH, CDR2 LQKENI. CDR3 bases: TGTGCCAGCTCACCAGAGTTGATGGGAGGGCAAGAGACCCAGTACTTC. This encodes CASSPELMGGQETQYF.

This clone was detected a few times. This chain connects TRBV11-2 to TRBJ2-2, with D tentatively TRBD2 (6 bases). Germline CDR1 and CDR2: SGHAT and FQNNGV. The CDR3 spans 14 residues. V was pared by 3 bases and J by 5 bases, with 10 bases between. The CDR3 here is CASSLRRETGELFF. The CDR3 DNA reads TGTGCCAGCAGCTTGAGACGGGAGACCGGGGAGCTGTTTTTT.

The V call is TRBV2, the J call TRBJ1-1, with no clear D. The V gene's germline CDR1 is SNHLY and CDR2 FYNNEI. Trimming removed 6 bases from V and 4 bases from J, with 12 bases in between. The CDR3 covers 13 residues. CDR3: CASRREGVTEAFF. CDR3 DNA sequence: TGTGCCAGCAGGAGAGAGGGTGTCACTGAAGCTTTCTTT.

The chain links TRBV7-6 to TRBJ2-7; 8 bases match TRBD2. This CDR3 is 15 amino acids long. J gave up 6 bases and V 7 bases, and 14 bases lay outside the gene matches. Germline V CDR1 and CDR2: SGHVS, FNYEAQ. The CDR3 DNA follows: TGTGCCAGCATCCCCCGGGAGGGCACCTTCGCCGAGCAGTACTTC. This codes for CASIPREGTFAEQYF.

The chain has TRBV29-1 and TRBJ2-7; tentatively, D is TRBD2 (6 bases). The germline V and J ends were trimmed by 7 bases and 2 bases, with 18 bases remaining between them. This CDR3 region has 14 residues. Germline V gene data show CDR1 as SQVTM and CDR2 as ANQGSEA. The CDR3 is CSASARGVAYEQYF. The CDR3 nucleotides read TGCAGCGCATCGGCGCGCGGGGTAGCCTACGAGCAGTACTTC.

The rearrangement uses TRBV19 and TRBJ2-5; 10 nucleotides line up with TRBD2. The J call may be incorrect, as the DNA end agrees better with TRBJ2-7. Germline CDR1 is LNHDA and CDR2 is SQIVND (reference sequence). The CDR3 is 18 amino acids. CDR3 region: CASSLWDTEASGSYEQYF. The DNA of the CDR3 is TGTGCCAGTAGCCTATGGGACACCGAAGCTAGCGGGAGCTACGAGCAGTACTTC.

The J gene is TRBJ1-4, the V gene TRBV5-5, with 10 bases lining up with TRBD1. The CDR3 covers 16 residues. Germline V gene sequence: CDR1 SGHKS, CDR2 YYEKEE (reference sequence). The V and J ends lost 4 bases and 0 bases, in that order; junction bases with no gene match: 3. The CDR3 region has the DNA TGTGCCAGCAGCCGAGGACAGGGGGCAACTAATGAAAAACTGTTTTTT. This sequence encodes CASSRGQGATNEKLFF.

The chain uses TRBV10-3 and TRBJ2-7, with TRBD1 matching over 8 bases. The CDR3 has 15 residues. With V trimmed by 6 bases and J by 3 bases, 10 bases remained unmatched. Germline V gene sequence: CDR1 ENHRY, CDR2 SYGVKD. CDR3 residues: CAIRDGQGLFYEQYF. DNA of the CDR3: TGTGCCATCAGAGACGGACAGGGCCTATTCTACGAGCAGTACTTC.

The chain employs TRBV27 and TRBJ2-2, with 11 bases lining up with TRBD2. Germline CDR1 MNHEY, CDR2 SMNVEV (reference sequence). This CDR3 contains 17 residues. V shed 4 bases, J shed 4 bases, and the junction held 8 bases outside the gene matches. CDR3 sequence reads: CASSYPAGTSGTGELFF. The CDR3 DNA follows: TGTGCCAGCAGTTACCCGGCCGGGACTAGCGGCACCGGGGAGCTGTTTTTT.

The rearrangement links TRBV7-3 to TRBJ2-3; TRBD2 matches 8 bases. The CDR3 totals 14 residues. V trimming: 6 bases; J trimming: 5 bases; junction bases outside the gene matches: 7. The germline V gene has CDR1 SGHTA and CDR2 FQGTGA. For the CDR3, the DNA is TGTGCCAGCAGGGGTTTAGCGGGATTAGATACGCAGTATTTT. Its translation: CASRGLAGLDTQYF.

This clone appeared a single time. The gene calls are TRBV14 and TRBJ2-3; 7 bases match TRBD1. Trimming removed 4 bases from V and 4 bases from J; junction bases left unmatched: 8. The CDR3 spans 15 residues. Germline assignment: CDR1 SGHDN and CDR2 FVKESK. The CDR3: CASSPGTVSADTQYF. DNA for the CDR3: TGTGCCAGCAGCCCCGGGACAGTTAGCGCAGATACGCAGTATTTT.

This rearrangement joins TRBV29-1 to TRBJ1-1, with TRBD1 matching over 8 bases. Germline V gene lookup returns CDR1 SQVTM and CDR2 ANQGSEA. The trim removed 7 bases at V and 0 bases at J, leaving 10 bases unmatched. The CDR3 sequence is 15 residues long. The CDR3 DNA reads as TGCAGCGGCCTCCGCGGGACAGGCATGAACACTGAAGCTTTCTTT. Its protein is CSGLRGTGMNTEAFF.

This clone appeared a few times. V gene TRBV7-9 combines with J gene TRBJ1-6; 8 positions agree with TRBD1. This CDR3 is built from 14 residues. Germline V gives CDR1 SEHNR, CDR2 FQNEAQ (reference sequence). The trim removed 3 bases at V and 10 bases at J, leaving 5 bases unmatched. As DNA, the CDR3 is TGTGCCAGCAGCTTCGGACAGGGTAGCTCACCCCTCCACTTT. Translated: CASSFGQGSSPLHF. Based on the CDR3 plus reference TRBV7-9 and TRBJ1-6, the full variable domain is DTGVSQNPRHKITKRGQNVTFRCDPISEHNRLYWYRQTLGQGPEFLTYFQNEAQLEKSRLLSDRFSAERPKGSFSTLEIQRTEQGDSAMYLCASSFGQGSSPLHFGNGTRLTVT.

The chain recombines TRBV25-1 with TRBJ2-6; D is possibly TRBD2 (5 bases). CDR1 and CDR2 from the germline V gene are MGHDK and SYGVNS. The CDR3 is made up of 16 amino acids. V gave up 3 bases and J gave up 4 bases, with 13 bases separating them. DNA of the CDR3: TGTGCCAGCAGTGACGGGGTACTGTGGGGGGCCAACGTCCTGACTTTC. Amino acid sequence: CASSDGVLWGANVLTF.

This clone came up a few times. The CDR3 spells CARRCRESQPQHF. The CDR3 DNA reads TGTGCCAGAAGGTGTAGGGAGTCTCAGCCCCAGCATTTT. The V call is TRBV5-3, the J call TRBJ1-5; D call uncertain. TRBV5-3 qualifies as an ORF whose function is uncertain. Trimming removed 5 bases from V and 6 bases from J, with 12 bases in between. There are 13 residues in the CDR3.

This clone was recorded only once. This chain uses TRBV19 with TRBJ2-1; 12 nucleotides line up with TRBD1. This CDR3 contains 15 residues. The trim removed 5 bases at V and 11 bases at J, leaving 10 bases unmatched. Germline V gene data show CDR1 as LNHDA and CDR2 as SQIVND (reference sequence). CDR3 region: CASSPPGQGAVKQFF. Written as DNA, the CDR3 is TGTGCCAGTAGTCCACCGGGACAGGGGGCAGTTAAGCAGTTCTTC. Full variable domain (missing parts from reference TRBV19 and TRBJ2-1): DGGITQSPKYLFRKEGQNVTLSCEQNLNHDAMYWYRQDPGQGLRLIYYSQIVNDFQKGDIAEGYSVSREKKESFPLTVTSAQKNPTAFYLCASSPPGQGAVKQFFGPGTRLTVL.

In its sample, this clone is medium-sized. This chain links TRBV11-2 with TRBJ2-7, with a tentative D call TRBD1 (5 bases). This CDR3 spans 13 amino acids. V dropped 1 base and J dropped 4 bases, with 8 bases sitting between them. CDR1 SGHAT and CDR2 FQNNGV come from the germline V gene. The CDR3 reads CASSLAPGYEQYF. The CDR3 nucleotides are TGTGCCAGCAGCTTAGCTCCAGGGTACGAGCAGTACTTC.

This clone was seen just once. The chain joins TRBV5-1 to TRBJ1-2, with D perhaps TRBD1 (5 bases). Per the germline V gene, CDR1 is SGHRS and CDR2 is YFSETQ. The CDR3 has 15 residues. V was pared by 1 base and J by 6 bases, with 16 bases between. The CDR3 spells CASSLYAGNINGYTF. The CDR3 nucleotides are TGCGCCAGCAGCTTGTACGCAGGGAACATTAATGGCTACACCTTC.

V gene TRBV4-1 combines with J gene TRBJ1-2; D perhaps matches TRBD1 (5 bases). The CDR3 runs 16 residues. The V gene's germline CDR1 is MGHRA and CDR2 YSYEKL. Trimming removed 4 bases from V and 3 bases from J, with 18 bases in between. The CDR3 DNA sequence: TGCGCCAGCAGCCTAATGACCGTCGCGGGGGACTATGGCTACACCTTC. Amino acids: CASSLMTVAGDYGYTF.

This clone was picked up one time. The chain recombines TRBV4-1 with TRBJ2-5; 12 bases are shared with TRBD1. V trimming: 3 bases; J trimming: 5 bases; junction bases outside the gene matches: 4. The germline V gene encodes CDR1 MGHRA and CDR2 YSYEKL. This CDR3 region has 15 residues. CDR3 coding DNA: TGCGCCAGCAGCCACCGGGACAGGGGGCTGGAGACCCAGTACTTC. This gives the protein CASSHRDRGLETQYF.

The chain recombines TRBV10-3 with TRBJ1-4, with D maybe TRBD1 (6 bases). Trimming pared 4 bases from V and 4 bases from J, leaving 10 bases between. The germline V gene encodes CDR1 ENHRY and CDR2 SYGVKD. The CDR3 totals 14 residues. The chain's CDR3 is CAISAQGYNEKLFF. DNA for the CDR3: TGTGCCATCAGTGCGCAGGGGTATAATGAAAAACTGTTTTTT.

The chain has TRBV5-4 and TRBJ2-2; tentatively, D is TRBD2 (5 bases). Trimming took 3 bases from V and 4 from J, leaving 16 bases between them. Germline V gene data show CDR1 as SGHNT and CDR2 as YYREEE (reference sequence). The CDR3 has 16 residues. CDR3 nucleotides: TGTGCCAGCAGCTCCAGGACTTTCTCGGGCACCGGGGAGCTGTTTTTT. It yields the protein CASSSRTFSGTGELFF.

The chain is built from TRBV15 and TRBJ1-1, with D tentatively TRBD1 (5 bases). There are 14 residues in the CDR3. Germline lookup yields CDR1 LNHNV and CDR2 YYDKDF (reference sequence). V was cut by 3 bases and J by 0 bases, with 8 bases left in between. The DNA for the CDR3 is TGTGCCACCAGCAGTAGACAGATGAACACTGAAGCTTTCTTT. It yields the protein CATSSRQMNTEAFF.

The chain has TRBV4-1 and TRBJ1-1, with D hard to call. The CDR3 sequence is 12 residues long. CDR1 and CDR2 (germline): MGHRA, YSYEKL. V lost 4 bases to trimming and J lost 3 bases, with 6 bases between them. The CDR3 spells CASSPPDTEAFF. DNA of the CDR3: TGCGCCAGCAGCCCCCCCGACACTGAAGCTTTCTTT.

The chain joins TRBV2 to TRBJ2-5, with a tentative D call TRBD1 (6 bases). The CDR3 runs to 14 residues. V was trimmed by 3 bases and J by 3 bases, leaving 11 bases between them. Germline V gives CDR1 SNHLY, CDR2 FYNNEI. The CDR3 DNA sequence: TGTGCCAGCAGTGAGATACAGGGTGAAGAGACCCAGTACTTC. The encoded protein is CASSEIQGEETQYF.

The CDR3: CASSYDLAYEQYF. CDR3 bases: TGTGCCAGCAGTTATGACTTGGCCTACGAGCAGTACTTC. V and J are TRBV6-6 and TRBJ2-5; D ambiguous. TRBJ2-7 matches the DNA end more closely, so the J call is doubtful. Germline assignment: CDR1 MNHNY and CDR2 SVGAGI (reference sequence). The CDR3 has 13 residues.

This clone has more than one count but fewer than ten. This chain uses TRBV4-1 with TRBJ2-7; 7 bases fit TRBD1. The V segment lost 2 bases and the J segment 5 bases; nucleotides outside the gene matches: 9. The V gene's germline CDR1 is MGHRA and CDR2 YSYEKL. This CDR3 contains 15 residues. The CDR3: CASSQLKTGSHEQYF. The DNA for the CDR3 is TGCGCCAGCAGCCAACTCAAGACAGGGAGCCACGAGCAGTACTTC.

The rearrangement joins TRBV7-9 to TRBJ2-7, with TRBD2 matching 8 bases. Germline CDR1 SEHNR, CDR2 FQNEAQ (reference sequence). The V and J ends lost 5 bases and 6 bases, in that order; junction bases with no gene match: 6. This CDR3 has 13 residues. The CDR3 nucleotides are TGTGCCAGCAGCGTCCCGGGACTAGGCGAGCAGTACTTC. Translated, it gives CASSVPGLGEQYF. Supplemented by reference TRBV7-9 and TRBJ2-7, the full variable domain reads DTGVSQNPRHKITKRGQNVTFRCDPISEHNRLYWYRQTLGQGPEFLTYFQNEAQLEKSRLLSDRFSAERPKGSFSTLEIQRTEQGDSAMYLCASSVPGLGEQYFGPGTRLTVT.

As concerns this clone: Germline is not matched at one junction end, which may reflect a read error. Other DNA sequences in the sample encode the same CDR3. This chain joins TRBV27 and TRBJ2-7; D perhaps matches TRBD1 (6 bases). The CDR3 covers 14 residues. Germline CDR1 and CDR2: MNHEY and SMNVEV (reference sequence). The CDR3 DNA sequence: TGCGCCAGCAGTTTCAGGACAGCCACCTACGAGCAGTACTTC. Its translation is CASSFRTATYEQYF.

The V and J genes are TRBV18 and TRBJ2-2; TRBD2 aligns across 9 bases. The CDR3 covers 15 residues. Germline CDR1 reads KGHSH; CDR2 reads LQKENI. With 2 bases clipped from V and 6 bases from J, the junction kept 4 bases outside the gene matches. CDR3 sequence (DNA): TGTGCCAGCTCACCAGTGGGACTAGCAGCCGGGGAGCTGTTTTTT. This codes for CASSPVGLAAGELFF.

The V gene is TRBV14, the J gene TRBJ2-1; maybe TRBD2 (6 bases). V shed 4 bases and J shed 2 bases, with 18 bases lying between them. Germline-derived CDR1 and CDR2 are SGHDN and FVKESK. CDR3 length: 17 residues. CDR3 in amino acids: CASSPRTPGLAYNEQFF. The CDR3 DNA reads as TGTGCCAGCAGCCCGCGGACGCCGGGACTGGCCTACAATGAGCAGTTCTTC.

This clone has a single count. The chain uses TRBV7-9 and TRBJ1-3; 7 positions match TRBD1. Germline-derived CDR1 and CDR2 are SEHNR and FQNEAQ (reference sequence). The CDR3 loop spans 13 amino acids. V lost 5 bases and J lost 9; bases outside the gene matches: 7. For the CDR3, the DNA is TGTGCCAGCAGCATCGGGACAGAAGCCACCATATATTTT. Translation gives CASSIGTEATIYF. Supplemented by reference TRBV7-9 and TRBJ1-3, the full variable domain reads DTGVSQNPRHKITKRGQNVTFRCDPISEHNRLYWYRQTLGQGPEFLTYFQNEAQLEKSRLLSDRFSAERPKGSFSTLEIQRTEQGDSAMYLCASSIGTEATIYFGEGSWLTVV.